The 30 T cell receptor beta chains below were found in one sample sequenced in a study of T-cell reconstitution after alpha-beta-depleted transplantation in children. The TCRbeta library incorporated unique molecular identifiers. TCRdb used MiXCR to reprocess the PCR reads, holding one entry per CDR3 protein. The sample has 540,000 or so distinct CDR3 sequences; more than 20% are singletons. The sequencing here drew on PBMCs, mostly from graft donor cells, taken 360 days after TCRalphabeta/CD19-depleted stem cell transplant. The receptors originated from a boy under three years old who had a stem cell transplant for acute myeloid leukemia, so the T cells may come from the graft donor.

The CDR3 DNA is TGTGCCAGCAGCTTAGATCTGCCACCCACCTACGAGCAGTACTTC. Protein: CASSLDLPPTYEQYF. The rearrangement joins TRBV7-2 to TRBJ2-7; D gene ambiguous. Germline V gene lookup returns CDR1 SGHTA and CDR2 FQGNSA. The CDR3 is 15 residues long. The V end lost 1 base, the J end lost 2 bases, and 12 bases lay between the germline ends.

This clonotype came up once. This chain links TRBV20-1 with TRBJ2-2; D remains ambiguous. Trimming shortened V by 4 bases and J by 7 bases, and 10 bases separated the two germline ends. CDR1 is DFQATT and CDR2 is SNEGSKA in the germline V gene (reference sequence). The CDR3 contains 12 residues. Here the CDR3 reads CSAMRDFGELFF. CDR3 sequence (DNA): TGCAGTGCTATGAGAGACTTCGGGGAGCTGTTTTTT.

This rearrangement joins TRBV27 to TRBJ2-5, with TRBD1 matching over 9 bases. Germline CDR1 MNHEY, CDR2 SMNVEV (reference sequence). The CDR3 sequence is 16 residues long. Trimming took 6 bases from V and 4 from J; bases not matched to a gene: 12. The CDR3 reads CASRPWTGALVETQYF. As DNA, the CDR3 is TGTGCCAGCAGGCCTTGGACAGGGGCACTGGTAGAGACCCAGTACTTC.

Many counts were recorded for this clonotype. The chain joins TRBV6-5 to TRBJ2-5; 10 positions match TRBD2. CDR1 is MNHEY, CDR2 SVGAGI, per germline. V gave up 0 bases and J gave up 5 bases; unmatched junction bases: 3. The CDR3 loop spans 15 amino acids. The CDR3 sequence: CASSYSRGLAETQYF. The CDR3 nucleotides are TGTGCCAGCAGTTACTCGAGGGGACTAGCGGAGACCCAGTACTTC.

This clonotype occurred many times. CDR3 sequence: CASSLERQGWLVAKNIQYF. Written as DNA, the CDR3 is TGTGCCAGCAGCTTAGAGAGACAGGGGTGGCTAGTAGCCAAAAACATTCAGTACTTC. J is TRBJ2-4 and V is TRBV7-9, with TRBD1 identical over 8 bases. The CDR3 runs 19 residues. Germline V lookup: CDR1 SEHNR, CDR2 FQNEAQ (reference sequence). The V segment lost 1 base and the J segment 0 bases; nucleotides outside the gene matches: 11.

This clonotype has just a few counts. The V call is TRBV28, the J call TRBJ2-6; 8 nucleotides match TRBD1. Germline V gene data show CDR1 as MDHEN and CDR2 as SYDVKM. After removal of 3 bases from V and 0 bases from J, the junction contained 7 bases not matched to a gene. CDR3 length: 18 residues. This CDR3 is CASSFGDRGASGANVLTF. CDR3 sequence (DNA): TGTGCCAGCAGTTTCGGTGACAGGGGTGCCTCTGGGGCCAACGTCCTGACTTTC.

This clonotype showed up just a few times. The rearrangement links TRBV12-3 or TRBV12-4 to TRBJ1-5, with D uncertain. V lost 3 bases and J lost 2, with 11 bases in between. This CDR3 has 15 residues. CDR3 amino acids: CASSLLGIGNQPQHF. The CDR3 bases are TGTGCCAGCAGTTTGTTGGGGATAGGCAATCAGCCCCAGCATTTT.

This clonotype was seen ten or more times. The gene calls are TRBV5-1 and TRBJ2-7; 7 bases match TRBD2. The germline CDR1 and CDR2 sequences are SGHRS and YFSETQ. V was clipped by 9 bases and J by 1 base; unmatched bases: 7. The CDR3 sequence is 13 residues long. CDR3 amino acids: CANPRGESYEQYF. In nucleotides, the CDR3 is TGCGCCAACCCCCGGGGGGAGTCCTACGAGCAGTACTTC.

The J gene is TRBJ2-6, the V gene TRBV20-1; D gene uncertain. The CDR3 sequence is 13 residues long. Germline lookup yields CDR1 DFQATT and CDR2 SNEGSKA (reference sequence). Trimming stripped 6 bases from V and 1 base from J, with 7 bases between. The CDR3 DNA is TGCAGTGCCCCTCAATCTGGGGCCAACGTCCTGACTTTC. Translation: CSAPQSGANVLTF.

V gene TRBV10-3 combines with J gene TRBJ2-1; D is undetermined. CDR1 ENHRY and CDR2 SYGVKD come from the germline V gene. The CDR3 has 13 residues. Trimming pared 5 bases from V and 4 bases from J, leaving 9 bases between. The CDR3 spells CAISLDPYNEQFF. The CDR3 DNA is TGTGCCATCAGTTTAGACCCGTACAATGAGCAGTTCTTC.

This clonotype was found a few times. The V call is TRBV10-2, the J call TRBJ2-7; no definite D call. Germline V lookup: CDR1 WSHSY, CDR2 SAAADI. This CDR3 contains 14 residues. V was pared by 1 base and J by 2 bases, with 9 bases between. CDR3 DNA: TGCGCCAGCAGTGAGTTTAGGGCTACCTACGAGCAGTACGTC. Translation: CASSEFRATYEQYV.

The CDR3 coding sequence is TGTGCCAGCACCTTACCGGGACTAGCCCCACTACCCTGGCAGTTCTTC. Encoded protein: CASTLPGLAPLPWQFF. The chain recombines TRBV21-1 with TRBJ2-1; the D call in the table, TRBD2, was not verified against the DNA. TRBV21-1 corresponds to a pseudogene. The CDR3 has 16 residues.

This clonotype has more than one count but fewer than ten. The rearrangement links TRBV7-2 to TRBJ1-1; a weak D match, TRBD1 (5 bases). V dropped 4 bases and J dropped 1 base, with 10 bases sitting between them. This CDR3 region has 14 residues. Germline lookup yields CDR1 SGHTA and CDR2 FQGNSA. CDR3: CASSSHGANTEAFF. In nucleotides, the CDR3 is TGTGCCAGCAGCTCCCACGGGGCGAACACTGAAGCTTTCTTT.

The chain employs TRBV9 and TRBJ2-3; D might be TRBD2 (5 bases). Germline V CDR1 and CDR2: SGDLS, YYNGEE. The germline V and J ends were trimmed by 3 bases and 6 bases, with 14 bases remaining between them. The CDR3 is 14 residues long. CDR3 coding DNA: TGTGCCAGCAGCGCCGAGCGGCTGACGGATACGCAGTATTTT. It is translated as CASSAERLTDTQYF.

The gene calls are TRBV6-1 and TRBJ2-3; unclear D gene. Germline V CDR1 and CDR2: MNHNS, SASEGT. The CDR3 contains 14 residues. The V gene lost 6 bases and the J gene lost 4 bases, with 14 bases spanning the gap. This CDR3 is CASSFRAESDTQYF. Here the CDR3 DNA reads TGTGCCAGCAGCTTCCGAGCAGAGTCAGATACGCAGTATTTT.

This clonotype has a count of ten or more. The V gene is TRBV29-1, the J gene TRBJ2-7, with TRBD1 identical over 7 bases. CDR3 length equals 13 residues. The germline V gene has CDR1 SQVTM and CDR2 ANQGSEA. The CDR3 sequence: CSAIPDRPYEQYF. CDR3 sequence (DNA): TGCAGTGCTATACCGGACAGGCCCTACGAGCAGTACTTC.

This clonotype has more than one count but fewer than ten. The CDR3, as DNA: TGTGCCAGCAGCTTAGGGGGACTAGCGGTGTACGAGCAGTACTTC. Its protein is CASSLGGLAVYEQYF. This chain connects TRBV7-2 to TRBJ2-7, with TRBD2 identical over 11 bases. The trim removed 1 base at V and 4 bases at J, leaving 3 bases unmatched. The length of the CDR3 is 15 residues. In germline, CDR1 is SGHTA, CDR2 FQGNSA.

This clonotype has a count of ten or more. The chain combines TRBV4-3 with TRBJ2-7, with a tentative D call TRBD1 (6 bases). In germline, CDR1 is LGHNA, CDR2 YSLEER. CDR3 length equals 16 residues. The ends were cut back, 4 bases at V and 1 base at J, with 17 bases in the middle. CDR3 protein: CASSPTDTGMSYEQYF. The CDR3 DNA reads TGCGCCAGCAGCCCCACCGACACAGGGATGTCCTACGAGCAGTACTTC.

The chain joins TRBV7-9 to TRBJ1-2, with D unclear. Deletions cut 5 bases from V and 8 bases from J, with 21 bases between. This CDR3 contains 15 residues. Looked up from germline, CDR1 is SEHNR and CDR2 is FQNEAQ (reference sequence). The CDR3 region has the DNA TGTGCCAGCAGCCTTATCAAAAGAATCGTGGGCGGCTACACCTTC. Translated, it gives CASSLIKRIVGGYTF.

The V gene is TRBV9, the J gene TRBJ1-1; weak D call: TRBD1 (6 bases). Germline lookup yields CDR1 SGDLS and CDR2 YYNGEE. The V end lost 2 bases, the J end lost 8 bases, and 13 bases lay between the germline ends. This CDR3 region has 13 residues. This CDR3 is CASSVNGQGEAFF. The CDR3 DNA follows: TGTGCCAGCAGCGTTAATGGGCAGGGGGAAGCTTTCTTT.

This chain joins TRBV6-5 and TRBJ2-7, with TRBD1 matching over 7 bases. V lost 3 bases and J lost 2; bases outside the gene matches: 7. This CDR3 has 15 residues. Germline CDR1 reads MNHEY; CDR2 reads SVGAGI. This chain's CDR3 is CASSYSRDSPYEQYF. The DNA for the CDR3 is TGTGCCAGCAGTTATTCTCGGGACAGCCCCTACGAGCAGTACTTC.

This chain connects TRBV29-1 to TRBJ2-3; D may be TRBD2 (7 bases). The V gene lost 4 bases and the J gene lost 6 bases, with 14 bases spanning the gap. In germline, CDR1 is SQVTM, CDR2 ANQGSEA. This CDR3 contains 13 residues. The CDR3 reads CSVGEGGTDTQYF. As DNA, the CDR3 is TGCAGCGTTGGGGAGGGGGGGACCGATACGCAGTATTTT.

This clonotype was detected ten times or more. The chain couples TRBV29-1 to TRBJ2-1, with D possibly being TRBD2 (6 bases). CDR1 is SQVTM, CDR2 ANQGSEA, per germline. Trimming took 4 bases from V and 4 from J, leaving 14 bases between them. This CDR3 is 14 amino acids long. As DNA, the CDR3 is TGCAGCGTTGCAACCGGGACTGGATACAATGAGCAGTTCTTC. Amino acid sequence: CSVATGTGYNEQFF.

This clonotype was seen ten or more times. This chain uses TRBV20-1 with TRBJ2-1; no definite D call. The CDR3 has 15 residues. V was pared by 0 bases and J by 0 bases, with 9 bases between. Germline V lookup: CDR1 DFQATT, CDR2 SNEGSKA (reference sequence). The CDR3: CSARDPLGSYNEQFF. CDR3 in DNA: TGCAGTGCTAGAGACCCGCTAGGCTCCTACAATGAGCAGTTCTTC.

Note on this clonotype: A single base separates this from a much larger clone, so it may be a read error. The chain recombines TRBV5-8 with TRBJ2-1, with 8 bases matching TRBD1. Per the germline V gene, CDR1 is SGHTS and CDR2 is YDEGEE. CDR3 length equals 13 residues. V lost 4 bases and J lost 15; bases outside the gene matches: 12. This CDR3 reads CASSQRQGTPLFF. The CDR3 DNA reads as TGTGCCAGCAGCCAGAGACAGGGGACCCCTTTGTTCTTC.

The CDR3 DNA reads TGTGCCAGCAGTTCTTTTCCTCGAGCAGCTTTCTTT. It codes for CASSSFPRAAFF. The chain has TRBV12-3 or TRBV12-4 and TRBJ1-1; D unclear. The germline V and J ends were trimmed by 4 bases and 10 bases, with 13 bases remaining between them. The CDR3 contains 12 residues.

This clonotype was seen repeatedly, ten times or more. The V gene is TRBV28, the J gene TRBJ1-1, with D maybe TRBD1 (6 bases). Per the germline V gene, CDR1 is MDHEN and CDR2 is SYDVKM. V lost 3 bases, J lost 4 bases, and 12 bases lay in between. The CDR3 has 14 residues. For the CDR3, the DNA is TGTGCCAGCAGTTTGAACAGGGTGAGCACTGAAGCTTTCTTT. The encoded protein is CASSLNRVSTEAFF.

V gene TRBV6-4 combines with J gene TRBJ2-1; 8 bases align to TRBD2. J was trimmed by 14 bases and V by 5 bases; bases with no gene match: 8. The V gene's germline CDR1 is MRHNA and CDR2 SNTAGT. CDR3 length equals 12 residues. Written as DNA, the CDR3 is TGTGCCAGCAGTAGCGCGGGGGGCCCTGAGTTCTTC. Its protein is CASSSAGGPEFF.

V is TRBV5-1 and J is TRBJ1-2, with 8 bases aligning to TRBD1. The CDR3 length is 15 residues. The germline V gene encodes CDR1 SGHRS and CDR2 YFSETQ. The V segment lost 4 bases and the J segment 4 bases; nucleotides outside the gene matches: 9. CDR3 loop: CASSTSGGNGYGYTF. The CDR3 region has the DNA TGCGCCAGCAGCACCTCAGGGGGCAACGGCTATGGCTACACCTTC. The variable domain in full, completed from reference TRBV5-1 and TRBJ1-2, reads KAGVTQTPRYLIKTRGQQVTLSCSPISGHRSVSWYQQTPGQGLQFLFEYFSETQRNKGNFPGRFSGRQFSNSRSEMNVSTLELGDSALYLCASSTSGGNGYGYTFGSGTRLTVV.

This clonotype was recorded at least ten times. The chain links TRBV12-3 or TRBV12-4 to TRBJ2-1, with TRBD2 matching 8 bases. The CDR3 consists of 14 residues. With 7 bases clipped from V and 1 base from J, the junction kept 3 bases outside the gene matches. The CDR3 DNA reads as TGTGCCAGCACCGTAGCGGGGTCCTACAATGAGCAGTTCTTC. Its protein product is CASTVAGSYNEQFF.